What follows are 3 T cell receptor beta chains derived from one specimen sequenced in a study of T cell repertoires in cytomegalovirus infection. From the reads, TCRdb called clonotypes with MiXCR, one entry per CDR3 protein. The sample holds under 600,000 distinct CDR3 sequences, 16% seen once. The sequenced material came from CD8+ T cells from PBMCs. The receptor set was obtained from a human donor in good health (CMV status not recorded). Some clones in this sample may be carry-over from other donors' samples.

V gene TRBV5-1 combines with J gene TRBJ2-1; 7 bases map to TRBD2. Germline trimming cut 3 bases from V and 5 bases from J; bases unmatched to any gene: 11. Germline CDR1 is SGHRS and CDR2 is YFSETQ. The CDR3 has 16 amino acids. CDR3 in amino acids: CASSSPAVAGNNEQFF. CDR3 nucleotides: TGCGCCAGCAGCTCTCCGGCGGTAGCGGGCAACAATGAGCAGTTCTTC.

This clonotype occurred many times. The rearrangement links TRBV6-2 or TRBV6-3 to TRBJ1-1; TRBD1 aligns across 7 bases. The CDR3 spans 19 residues. The ends lost 0 bases at V and 0 bases at J; junction bases unmatched: 13. CDR1 is MNHEY and CDR2 is SVGEGT in the germline V gene. CDR3 coding DNA: TGTGCCAGCAGTTACTCGAGGGACAGATCGAGTAGGATGAACACTGAAGCTTTCTTT. Protein product: CASSYSRDRSSRMNTEAFF.

This sequence joins TRBV5-6 and TRBJ1-5, with no clear D. The germline gives CDR1 SGHDT, CDR2 YYEEEE. Trimming pared 0 bases from V and 0 bases from J, leaving 7 bases between. The CDR3 has 15 residues. The DNA of the CDR3 is TGTGCCAGCAGCTTGGGGGTTACTAGCAATCAGCCCCAGCATTTT. As protein: CASSLGVTSNQPQHF.